This T cell receptor (beta chain) was retrieved from a study of regulatory T cells in long-lasting Graves disease. Study-wide context: Graves' cases, newly diagnosed, had used antithyroid drugs under 3 months. Findings and limits, study-wide: Patients with persistent Graves' had lower TCR diversity than newly diagnosed patients. Among the persistent patients, 2,741 public clonotypes were shared, more than the approximately 1,000 shared among new patients.

The CDR3 spans 15 residues. From germline, CDR1 is SGHKS and CDR2 YYEKEE (reference sequence). Assembly of TCR beta libraries relied on iRepertoire HTBI primers together with Arm-PCR of CDR3 regions. TCRdb reprocessed the multiplex PCR reads with MiXCR, giving one entry per CDR3 protein. The table has over 300,000 distinct CDR3 sequences, around 15% seen once. Time point reported: newly diagnosed GD, antithyroid drugs for less than 3 months. PBMCs provided the RNA from which the TCR library was made. The EDTA tubes were filled with around 9.2 milliliters of drawn peripheral blood. As concerns this clonotype: The target antigen is unknown. Just one base apart from a much larger clone, this may be a read error.

The source material was peripheral blood mononuclear cells (PBMCs), sampled at new diagnosis, from a patient treated with antithyroid drugs. J is TRBJ2-2 and V is TRBV5-5; TRBD1 matches at 7 bases. This receptor was identified in a female donor with Graves disease. The CDR3 DNA sequence: TGTGCCAACAGCTTCAGGACAGGAAACACCGGGGAGCTGTTTTTT. It specifies CANSFRTGNTGELFF.